Below, 27 T cell receptor beta chains from the same sample are listed, as sequenced in a study of cytomegalovirus exposure and HLA in healthy donors. The PCR ran on 60 Vbeta and 13 Jbeta primers. Method: immunoSEQ multiplex PCR; TCRdb's copy keeps in-frame clones and lacks some. The data contain 150,000 to 200,000 clones, around 80% of them singletons. The sequencing sample was made of PBMCs. These receptors were obtained from a man aged 35 to 55 in good health and CMV-seropositive.

In its sample, this clone was seen a few times. The chain links TRBV5-1 to TRBJ1-1, with a weak D call TRBD1 (6 bases). The CDR3 is made up of 15 amino acids. Between the trimmed V and J ends, which lost 4 bases and 1 base, there was a span of 14 bases. Germline V lookup: CDR1 SGHRS, CDR2 YFSETQ. The CDR3 region has the DNA TGCGCCAGCAGCCCCCAGACACAGGGGAACACTGAAGCTTTCTTT. This translates into CASSPQTQGNTEAFF.

The sample holds one count of this clone. The V gene is TRBV9, the J gene TRBJ2-7; TRBD2 matches at 8 bases. Losses at the gene ends were 4 bases for V and 6 bases for J; bases not matched to a gene: 6. The CDR3 contains 13 residues. CDR1 and CDR2 (germline): SGDLS, YYNGEE. The CDR3 here is CASSSGGPTEQYF. The CDR3 DNA reads as TGTGCCAGCAGCAGCGGGGGCCCGACCGAGCAGTACTTC.

The rearrangement uses TRBV5-1 and TRBJ2-7, with 8 nucleotides matching TRBD1. CDR1 and CDR2 (germline): SGHRS, YFSETQ. This CDR3 is 16 amino acids long. V shed 0 bases and J 3 bases; nucleotides not matched to a gene: 8. CDR3 bases: TGCGCCAGCAGCTTGGTGTCAGGGGGCTTCATCTACGAGCAGTACTTC. Amino acid sequence: CASSLVSGGFIYEQYF.

The chain joins TRBV5-8 to TRBJ2-5; the D gene is possibly TRBD1 (6 bases). Gene TRBJ2-7 matches the end of the DNA better, so the J call may be wrong. Germline CDR1 is SGHTS and CDR2 is YDEGEE. CDR3 length equals 14 residues. This CDR3 is CASREQGSAYEQYF. The CDR3 bases are TGTGCCAGCAGGGAGCAGGGGTCCGCCTACGAGCAGTACTTC.

This clone appeared a single time. V usage is TRBV27 and J usage is TRBJ1-2; TRBD1 matches at 9 bases. The CDR3 has 14 amino acids. The trim removed 7 bases at V and 0 bases at J, leaving 3 bases unmatched. Germline V gene lookup returns CDR1 MNHEY and CDR2 SMNVEV (reference sequence). Here the CDR3 reads CASKTGGANYGYTF. In nucleotides, the CDR3 is TGTGCCAGCAAGACAGGGGGAGCTAACTATGGCTACACCTTC.

J is TRBJ2-3 and V is TRBV6-5, with 7 bases that match TRBD2. V trimming: 0 bases; J trimming: 4 bases; junction bases outside the gene matches: 1. CDR3 length: 14 amino acids. Germline CDR1 reads MNHEY; CDR2 reads SVGAGI. The DNA for the CDR3 is TGTGCCAGCAGTTACTCGGGAGGGGCAGATACGCAGTATTTT. It specifies CASSYSGGADTQYF.

DNA of the CDR3: TGTGCCAGCAGCGTAAGGGGACTAGCTGTAGGGCAGTTCTTC. Encoded protein: CASSVRGLAVGQFF. This chain connects TRBV9 to TRBJ2-1, with TRBD2 identical over 9 bases. J was trimmed by 12 bases and V by 1 base; bases with no gene match: 8. This CDR3 has 14 residues. CDR1 and CDR2 (germline): SGDLS, YYNGEE.

CDR3 sequence reads: CASINTGGQPQHF. In DNA, the CDR3 is TGTGCCAGCATCAACACAGGGGGACAGCCCCAGCATTTT. The chain combines TRBV28 with TRBJ1-5; 8 bases agree with TRBD1. In germline, CDR1 is MDHEN, CDR2 SYDVKM. V lost 7 bases, J lost 7 bases, and 6 bases stayed unmatched. This CDR3 comprises 13 residues.

The chain recombines TRBV12-5 with TRBJ2-1; possibly TRBD2 for D (7 bases). CDR3 size: 16 residues. Germline values: CDR1 LGHNT, CDR2 FRNRAP. The V gene lost 2 bases and the J gene lost 2 bases, with 13 bases spanning the gap. The CDR3 reads CASGLTRGGTYNEQFF. The CDR3 DNA reads TGTGCTAGTGGTTTGACGAGGGGGGGGACCTACAATGAGCAGTTCTTC.

This chain connects TRBV6-5 to TRBJ2-3; 8 positions agree with TRBD2. Germline trimming cut 4 bases from V and 2 bases from J; bases unmatched to any gene: 5. The CDR3 contains 15 residues. Germline V lookup: CDR1 MNHEY, CDR2 SVGAGI. The CDR3 loop is CASSSPGGPTDTQYF. CDR3 DNA: TGTGCCAGCAGTTCCCCGGGGGGGCCCACAGATACGCAGTATTTT.

The V and J genes are TRBV6-4 and TRBJ2-1; 10 nucleotides agree with TRBD2. The junction had 10 bases not matched to a gene; V was cut back by 0 bases and J by 11 bases. The CDR3 is 16 amino acids. Per the germline V gene, CDR1 is MRHNA and CDR2 is SNTAGT. CDR3 in DNA: TGTGCCAGCAGTGACTCGAGGGGACTAGCGTCCACCCAGCAGTTCTTC. Its translation: CASSDSRGLASTQQFF.

This clone came up a few times. The chain has TRBV6-5 and TRBJ2-3, with 11 nucleotides matching TRBD2. After removal of 8 bases from V and 5 bases from J, the junction contained 3 bases not matched to a gene. There are 13 residues in the CDR3. CDR1 and CDR2 (germline): MNHEY, SVGAGI. The CDR3 region has the DNA TGTGCCAGCCGACTAGCGGGAATAGATACGCAGTATTTT. It is translated as CASRLAGIDTQYF.

This chain connects TRBV15 to TRBJ1-3; D is undetermined. This CDR3 is built from 15 residues. The ends were cut back, 3 bases at V and 2 bases at J, with 11 bases in the middle. Germline CDR1 LNHNV, CDR2 YYDKDF (reference sequence). Here the CDR3 reads CATSSPTEPGNTIYF. CDR3 DNA: TGTGCCACCAGCAGTCCAACAGAACCTGGAAACACCATATATTTT.

V and J are TRBV30 and TRBJ2-7; tentative D call: TRBD2 (6 bases). Trimming shortened V by 1 base and J by 9 bases, and 10 bases separated the two germline ends. From germline, CDR1 is GTSNPN and CDR2 SVGIG (reference sequence). The CDR3 is 11 residues long. This chain's CDR3 is CAWSGRAGQYF. DNA for the CDR3: TGTGCCTGGAGTGGGAGGGCGGGGCAGTACTTC.

This clone was found a few times. This sequence joins TRBV6-5 and TRBJ1-1; perhaps TRBD1 as D (5 bases). Germline V lookup: CDR1 MNHEY, CDR2 SVGAGI. The CDR3 runs 14 residues. Trimming left V 2 bases short and J 4 bases short, with 11 bases between. The CDR3 DNA reads TGTGCCAGCAGTTACCAAGGGGCAACCACTGAAGCTTTCTTT. Translation: CASSYQGATTEAFF.

V is TRBV6-4 and J is TRBJ2-2; TRBD2 matches at 10 bases. This CDR3 contains 14 residues. From germline, CDR1 is MRHNA and CDR2 SNTAGT. V trimming: 5 bases; J trimming: 8 bases; junction bases outside the gene matches: 5. The CDR3 spells CASSPGLATGELFF. CDR3 in DNA: TGTGCCAGCAGTCCGGGACTAGCGACTGGGGAGCTGTTTTTT.

This chain uses TRBV2 with TRBJ2-5; tentative D call: TRBD1 (6 bases). The CDR3 has 13 residues. Trimming took off 10 bases at V and 2 bases at J, with 14 bases between the two ends. Germline V gene sequence: CDR1 SNHLY, CDR2 FYNNEI. CDR3 loop: CATARQAQETQYF. CDR3 nucleotides: TGTGCCACCGCGAGACAGGCGCAAGAGACCCAGTACTTC. The variable domain in full, completed from reference TRBV2 and TRBJ2-5, reads EPEVTQTPSHQVTQMGQEVILRCVPISNHLYFYWYRQILGQKVEFLVSFYNNEISEKSEIFDDQFSVERPDGSNFTLKIRSTKLEDSAMYFCATARQAQETQYFGPGTRLLVL.

V gene TRBV19 combines with J gene TRBJ2-3; weak D call: TRBD2 (6 bases). This CDR3 region has 14 residues. V shed 5 bases and J shed 3 bases, with 12 bases lying between them. Germline-derived CDR1 and CDR2 are LNHDA and SQIVND (reference sequence). This chain's CDR3 is CASSAGGITDTQYF. Written as DNA, the CDR3 is TGTGCCAGTAGTGCCGGGGGAATTACAGATACGCAGTATTTT. Combining the CDR3 with reference TRBV19 and TRBJ2-3 gives the whole variable domain DGGITQSPKYLFRKEGQNVTLSCEQNLNHDAMYWYRQDPGQGLRLIYYSQIVNDFQKGDIAEGYSVSREKKESFPLTVTSAQKNPTAFYLCASSAGGITDTQYFGPGTRLTVL.

This clone was observed once. Other DNA sequences in the same sample also yield this CDR3. CDR3 region: CASSLSRNNEQFF. The CDR3 nucleotides are TGTGCCAGCAGCTTAAGTAGAAACAATGAGCAGTTCTTC. The chain combines TRBV7-2 with TRBJ2-1; no clear D gene. Germline V gives CDR1 SGHTA, CDR2 FQGNSA. This CDR3 spans 13 amino acids. The germline V and J ends were trimmed by 2 bases and 5 bases, with 7 bases remaining between them.

The chain employs TRBV10-1 and TRBJ2-7; TRBD1 aligns across 9 bases. The V and J ends lost 1 base and 2 bases, in that order; junction bases with no gene match: 6. Germline V gene data show CDR1 as WNHNN and CDR2 as SYGVQD (reference sequence). This CDR3 comprises 16 residues. CDR3 sequence reads: CASSELGGTGTYEQYF. DNA of the CDR3: TGCGCCAGCAGTGAGTTAGGCGGGACAGGGACCTACGAGCAGTACTTC.

In the case of this clone: One end of the junction varies from germline; a read error may be responsible. The chain has TRBV18 and TRBJ2-4, with D perhaps TRBD2 (6 bases). This CDR3 region has 17 residues. Germline V lookup: CDR1 KGHSH, CDR2 LQKENI. CDR3 DNA sequence: TGTGCCAGCTCACCGCAACAACATAGCGGCGCCAAAAACAGTCAGTACTTC. Protein: CASSPQQHSGAKNSQYF.

The rearrangement links TRBV4-1 to TRBJ1-1; D is possibly TRBD1 (5 bases). Trimming took off 1 base at V and 4 bases at J, with 10 bases between the two ends. Looked up from germline, CDR1 is MGHRA and CDR2 is YSYEKL. The CDR3 extends over 14 amino acids. The CDR3 protein is CASSQAGFRTEAFF. As DNA, the CDR3 is TGCGCCAGCAGCCAAGCAGGGTTTCGCACTGAAGCTTTCTTT.

This chain joins TRBV6-5 and TRBJ2-3; TRBD2 matches 11 bases. Germline V gives CDR1 MNHEY, CDR2 SVGAGI. With V trimmed by 4 bases and J by 5 bases, 8 bases remained unmatched. The CDR3 length is 16 residues. The CDR3 is CASSFVAGGLGDTQYF. CDR3 nucleotide sequence: TGTGCCAGCAGTTTTGTAGCGGGAGGGTTGGGAGATACGCAGTATTTT.

CDR3 protein: CASSPSGTASPNEQFF. CDR3 sequence (DNA): TGCGCCAGCAGCCCCTCCGGGACAGCATCTCCCAATGAGCAGTTCTTC. This chain uses TRBV5-1 with TRBJ2-1; 7 positions agree with TRBD1. The trim removed 4 bases at V and 6 bases at J, leaving 13 bases unmatched. Germline CDR1 is SGHRS and CDR2 is YFSETQ. The CDR3 loop spans 16 amino acids.

The rearrangement joins TRBV5-1 to TRBJ2-2; 8 nucleotides match TRBD2. The germline gives CDR1 SGHRS, CDR2 YFSETQ. V lost 3 bases, J lost 6 bases, and 7 bases stayed unmatched. This CDR3 has 15 amino acids. CDR3 coding DNA: TGCGCCAGCAGCTATTTAGCGGGGTCCTCCGGGGAGCTGTTTTTT. Translation: CASSYLAGSSGELFF.

The chain employs TRBV29-1 and TRBJ2-5, with D possibly being TRBD1 (6 bases). This CDR3 region has 12 residues. V lost 5 bases and J lost 4, with 11 bases in between. Germline V lookup: CDR1 SQVTM, CDR2 ANQGSEA. In DNA form, the CDR3 reads TGCAGCGTTCCCCAGGGGCGAGAGACCCAGTACTTC. This translates into CSVPQGRETQYF.

The chain employs TRBV28 and TRBJ1-1; 8 nucleotides agree with TRBD1. V lost 5 bases, J lost 4 bases, and 6 bases stayed unmatched. The CDR3 is made up of 14 amino acids. The V gene's germline CDR1 is MDHEN and CDR2 SYDVKM. DNA for the CDR3: TGTGCCAGCAGTCCTCGGACAGGGCCCACTGAAGCTTTCTTT. It is translated as CASSPRTGPTEAFF.